This is a list of T cell receptor beta chains from one sample in a study of T cells after yellow fever vaccination. TCRdb re-derived calls from the 5' RACE reads in MiXCR, one entry per CDR3 protein. The data hold 70,000 or so distinct CDR3 sequences, with around 6.2% observed a single time. Sample: CD4+ T cells sorted from PBMCs, taken about 2 weeks after the first yellow fever vaccination. The receptors were gathered from a man younger than 35 who received the YFV17D yellow fever vaccine. Each CDR3 is given with its conserved first and last residue. A D gene is named only where the DNA matches it firmly. Clone size is stated in some rows and not others, as once, few, many or a class when expanded.

v_call	j_call	d_call	clone_size	cdr3_nt	cdr3_aa
TRBV18	TRBJ2-1	NA	many	TGTGCCAGCTCACCATCTACAGGAGTCGGAGCCGGGAATGAGCAGTTCTTC	CASSPSTGVGAGNEQFF
TRBV4-3	TRBJ2-2	NA	many	TGCGCCAGCAGCCGAGCCTCGGGGAACACCGGGGAGCTGTTTTTT	CASSRASGNTGELFF
TRBV6-1	TRBJ2-3	NA	many	TGTGCCAGCAGTGACCGCCAGCCAGATACGCAGTATTTT	CASSDRQPDTQYF
TRBV20-1	TRBJ1-1	TRBD1	many	TGCAGTGCCGGACAGGGGGGGCCGAACACTGAAGCTTTCTTT	CSAGQGGPNTEAFF
TRBV4-2	TRBJ2-6	NA	many	TGTGCCAGCACTTACGGGGGAGGACAGGTAACCGGGGCCAACGTCCTGACTTTC	CASTYGGGQVTGANVLTF
TRBV19	TRBJ1-6	NA	NA	TGTGCCAGTAGGCAAAAAGGTCCGGATGACTATAATTCACCCCTCCACTTT	CASRQKGPDDYNSPLHF
TRBV7-2	TRBJ2-1	NA	many	TGTGCCAGCAGCTTGTGGAGCAGACCCTACAATGAGCAGTTCTTC	CASSLWSRPYNEQFF
TRBV4-3	TRBJ2-3	NA	many	TGCGCCAGCAGCCATGCACCTGAAGATACGCAGTATTTT	CASSHAPEDTQYF
TRBV5-5	TRBJ2-3	NA	NA	TGTGCCAGCGGCCCCGGGCGGGCAGATACGCAGTATTTT	CASGPGRADTQYF
TRBV20-1	TRBJ1-5	TRBD1	many	TGCAGTGCTACGAGCCTACAGGGGGCCAATCAGCCCCAGCATTTT	CSATSLQGANQPQHF
TRBV19	TRBJ1-1	NA	few	TGTGCCAGTAGTCAGGAATCCTACACTGAAGCTTTCTTT	CASSQESYTEAFF
TRBV25-1	TRBJ2-2	TRBD1	many	TGTGCCAGCAGTGCGGACAGGGGTATGGACACCGGGGAGCTGTTTTTT	CASSADRGMDTGELFF
TRBV12-3/TRBV12-4	TRBJ1-6	NA	many	TGTGCCAGCAGTTTCCCCGACAGGCGTTCACCCCTCCACTTT	CASSFPDRRSPLHF
TRBV20-1	TRBJ2-5	TRBD2	many	TGCAGTGCTAGAGATACTAGCGGGGGGGCCGCAGAGACCCAGTACTTC	CSARDTSGGAAETQYF
TRBV28	TRBJ1-3	NA	many	TGTGCCAGCAGCCCAGACAGAAACACCATATATTTT	CASSPDRNTIYF
TRBV12-3/TRBV12-4	TRBJ1-2	NA	many	TGTGCCAGCAGTTTAAACAGGGCTGAGGGCTACACCTTC	CASSLNRAEGYTF